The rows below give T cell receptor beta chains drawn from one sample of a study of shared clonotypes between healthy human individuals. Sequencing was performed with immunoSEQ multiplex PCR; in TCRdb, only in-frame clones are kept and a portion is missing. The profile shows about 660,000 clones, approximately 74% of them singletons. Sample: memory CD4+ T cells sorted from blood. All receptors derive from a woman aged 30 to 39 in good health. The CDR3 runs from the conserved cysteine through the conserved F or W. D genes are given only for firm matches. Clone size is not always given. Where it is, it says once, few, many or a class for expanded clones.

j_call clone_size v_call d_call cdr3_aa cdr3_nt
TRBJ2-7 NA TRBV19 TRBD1 CASSDTTGGVEQYF TGTGCCAGTAGTGATACGACAGGGGGCGTTGAGCAGTACTTC
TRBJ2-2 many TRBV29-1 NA CSVERTTGELFF TGCAGCGTTGAAAGGACCACCGGGGAGCTGTTTTTT
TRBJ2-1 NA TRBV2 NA CASSEWGSSEQFF TGTGCCAGCAGTGAATGGGGGAGCAGTGAGCAGTTCTTC
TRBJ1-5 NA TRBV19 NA CASSIGSASNQPQHF TGTGCCAGTAGTATAGGGTCTGCTAGCAATCAGCCCCAGCATTTT
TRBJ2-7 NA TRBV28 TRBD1 CANLKDRGRRGDNYEQYF TGTGCCAACCTAAAGGACAGGGGGCGCCGGGGGGACAATTACGAGCAGTACTTC
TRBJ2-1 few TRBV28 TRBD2 CASISSSGRANEQFF TGTGCCAGCATTTCAAGCAGCGGGAGGGCAAATGAGCAGTTCTTC
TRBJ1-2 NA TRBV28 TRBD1 CASLQGAGRGYTF TGTGCCAGTTTACAGGGGGCGGGGCGGGGCTACACCTTC
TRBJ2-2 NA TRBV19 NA CASSAQGQRRELFF TGTGCCAGTAGCGCACAGGGCCAGAGGCGGGAGCTGTTTTTT
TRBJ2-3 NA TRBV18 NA CASSLLGGSTDTQYF TGTGCCAGCTCACTGCTCGGAGGGAGCACAGATACGCAGTATTTT
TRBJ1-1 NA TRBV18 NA CASSPRRDGSEAFF TGTGCCAGCTCACCAAGAAGGGACGGCAGTGAAGCTTTCTTT
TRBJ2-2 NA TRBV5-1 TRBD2 CASSFGTSGGSLTGELFF TGCGCCAGCAGCTTCGGGACTAGCGGAGGCTCCCTCACCGGGGAGCTGTTTTTT
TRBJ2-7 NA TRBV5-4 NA CASSLAGVGEQYF TGTGCCAGCAGCTTGGCAGGGGTAGGGGAGCAGTACTTC
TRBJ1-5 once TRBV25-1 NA CASQGLGNQPQHF TGTGCCAGCCAGGGGTTGGGCAATCAGCCCCAGCATTTT
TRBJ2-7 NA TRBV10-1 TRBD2 CASSSGLAGALYEQYF TGCGCCAGCAGTTCCGGACTAGCGGGGGCCCTTTACGAGCAGTACTTC
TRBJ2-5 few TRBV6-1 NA CASSDPGAKTQYF TGTGCCAGCAGTGATCCGGGTGCGAAGACCCAGTACTTC
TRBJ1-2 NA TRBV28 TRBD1 CASSPPGQGVYGYTF TGTGCCAGCAGTCCTCCGGGACAGGGTGTCTATGGCTACACCTTC
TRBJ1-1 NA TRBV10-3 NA CAISEFSGWITEAFF TGTGCCATCAGTGAGTTCAGTGGGTGGATCACTGAAGCTTTCTTT
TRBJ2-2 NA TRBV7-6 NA CASTLGQGGNSGELFF TGTGCCAGCACCCTCGGACAGGGAGGGAACAGCGGGGAGCTGTTTTTT
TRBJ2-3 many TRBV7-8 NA CASSLLGTDTQYF TGTGCCAGCAGCTTACTTGGCACAGATACGCAGTATTTT
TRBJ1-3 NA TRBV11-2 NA CATRQISGNTIYF TGTGCCACACGACAGATCTCTGGAAACACCATATATTTT
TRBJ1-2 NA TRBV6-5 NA CASSYSAGAYGYTF TGTGCCAGCAGTTACTCTGCAGGGGCCTATGGCTACACCTTC
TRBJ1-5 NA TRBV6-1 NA CASSPFGDQPQHF TGTGCCAGCTCCCCATTCGGGGATCAGCCCCAGCATTTT
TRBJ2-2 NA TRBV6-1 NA CASSETWSNTGELFF TGTGCCAGCAGTGAAACTTGGTCGAACACCGGGGAGCTGTTTTTT
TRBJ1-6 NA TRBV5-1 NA CASSSSWAHNSPLHF TGCGCCAGCAGCTCCTCGTGGGCGCATAATTCACCCCTCCACTTT
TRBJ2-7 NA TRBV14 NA CASSQFDGWSYEQYF TGTGCCAGCAGCCAATTCGACGGTTGGTCCTACGAGCAGTACTTC
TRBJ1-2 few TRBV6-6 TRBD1 CASSYGDRGNYGYTF TGTGCCAGCAGTTACGGGGACAGGGGAAACTATGGCTACACCTTC
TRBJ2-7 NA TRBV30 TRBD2 CARRTSGMGSYEQYF TGTGCCCGGAGGACTAGCGGGATGGGCTCCTACGAGCAGTACTTC
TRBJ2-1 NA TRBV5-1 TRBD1 CASEAGTGVNEQFF TGCGCCAGCGAAGCCGGGACAGGGGTCAATGAGCAGTTCTTC
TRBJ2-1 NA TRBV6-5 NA CASSRLGNEQFF TGTGCCAGCAGTAGACTCGGAAATGAGCAGTTCTTC
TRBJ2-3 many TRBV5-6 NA CASSLWSTDTQYF TGTGCCAGCAGCTTGTGGAGCACAGATACGCAGTATTTT
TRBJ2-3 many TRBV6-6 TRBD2 CASSTGTSGMKYTQYF TGTGCCAGCAGTACGGGGACTAGCGGGATGAAGTATACGCAGTATTTT
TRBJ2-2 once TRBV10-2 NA CASSELAGELFF TGCGCCAGCAGTGAACTCGCCGGGGAGCTGTTTTTT
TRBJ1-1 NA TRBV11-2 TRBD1 CASSKGQVNTEAFF TGTGCCAGCAGCAAGGGACAGGTGAACACTGAAGCTTTCTTT
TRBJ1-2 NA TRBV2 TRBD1 CASSAGTGNYGYTF TGTGCCAGCAGTGCAGGGACAGGGAACTATGGCTACACCTTC
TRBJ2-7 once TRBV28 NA CASLSGAYEQYF TGTGCCAGCTTATCCGGGGCCTACGAGCAGTACTTC
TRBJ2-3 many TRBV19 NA CASRRIDRRTDTQYF TGTGCCAGTAGGAGGATCGACCGACGGACAGATACGCAGTATTTT
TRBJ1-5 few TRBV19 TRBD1 CASSGQGDQPQHF TGTGCCAGTAGTGGACAGGGAGATCAGCCCCAGCATTTT
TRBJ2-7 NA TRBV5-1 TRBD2 CASGPTSGAYEQYF TGCGCCAGCGGACCGACTAGCGGTGCTTACGAGCAGTACTTC
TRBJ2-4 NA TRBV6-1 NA CASSDRDWKNIQYF TGTGCCAGCAGTGATCGGGACTGGAAAAACATTCAGTACTTC
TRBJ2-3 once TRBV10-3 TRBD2 CAISAAAGVMVDTQYF TGTGCCATCAGTGCCGCCGCGGGGGTGATGGTGGATACGCAGTATTTT
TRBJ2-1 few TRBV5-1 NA CASSLSSGAYNEQFF TGCGCCAGCAGCTTGTCGAGCGGAGCCTACAATGAGCAGTTCTTC
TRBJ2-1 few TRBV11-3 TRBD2 CASSSSGSSYNEQFF TGTGCCAGCAGCTCTAGCGGGAGCTCCTACAATGAGCAGTTCTTC
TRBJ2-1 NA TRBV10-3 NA CAISEKNEQFF TGTGCCATCAGTGAGAAGAATGAGCAGTTCTTC
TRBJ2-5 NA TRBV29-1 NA CSVPRWIPTSGQETQYF TGCAGCGTCCCGAGGTGGATTCCAACCAGCGGCCAAGAGACCCAGTACTTC
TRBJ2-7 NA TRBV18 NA CASSPPGGTYEQYF TGTGCCAGCTCACCACCTGGGGGCACCTACGAGCAGTACTTC
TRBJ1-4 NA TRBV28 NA CASSRERREKLFF TGTGCCAGCAGCCGGGAACGGAGGGAAAAACTGTTTTTT
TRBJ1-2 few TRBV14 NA CASSQGQVYGYTF TGTGCCAGCAGCCAAGGACAGGTCTATGGCTACACCTTC
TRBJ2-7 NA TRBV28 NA CASSLTATYEQYF TGTGCCAGCAGTTTGACAGCTACCTACGAGCAGTACTTC
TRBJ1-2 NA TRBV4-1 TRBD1 CASSQAGGRSYGYTF TGCGCCAGCAGCCAAGCAGGGGGCAGGAGCTATGGCTACACCTTC